The 21 T cell receptor beta chains below all came from one sample that was sequenced in a study of blood T cell repertoires in COVID-19. The data were produced by immunoSEQ multiplex PCR, yet TCRdb's version contains in-frame clones alone and is incomplete. The table includes fewer than 200,000 clones, roughly 79% detected once. The sequenced sample was peripheral blood. These receptors were taken from a woman in her 40s with COVID-19, enrolled during active disease.

The chain is built from TRBV28 and TRBJ2-3; 12 nucleotides agree with TRBD1. The ends lost 8 bases at V and 0 bases at J; junction bases unmatched: 21. Germline CDR1 is MDHEN and CDR2 is SYDVKM. There are 21 residues in the CDR3. The CDR3 loop is CASRLLIPRDRGRASTDTQYF. CDR3 nucleotide sequence: TGTGCCAGCCGATTACTCATTCCCCGGGACAGGGGGCGCGCTAGCACAGATACGCAGTATTTT.

The genes are TRBV20-1 and TRBJ2-1, with 7 nucleotides matching TRBD1. This CDR3 has 16 amino acids. Germline CDR1 reads DFQATT; CDR2 reads SNEGSKA (reference sequence). The V gene end was trimmed by 3 bases and the J gene end by 10 bases; junction bases not matched to a gene: 18. DNA of the CDR3: TGCAGTGCTAGTCCCCTCCGAGCGGCACAGGGGTGGGAGCAGTTCTTC. Encoded protein: CSASPLRAAQGWEQFF.

The CDR3 DNA reads as TGTGCCAGCAGCCAAGGTCCGACTAGCGGCTACCAAGAGACCCAGTACTTC. Amino acid sequence: CASSQGPTSGYQETQYF. This chain connects TRBV3-1 (or the pseudogene TRBV3-2) to TRBJ2-5, with 9 bases fitting TRBD2. Germline CDR1 is LGHDT and CDR2 is YNNKEL (reference sequence). This CDR3 spans 17 amino acids. The V gene end was trimmed by 1 base and the J gene end by 0 bases; junction bases not matched to a gene: 6.

The rearrangement joins TRBV4-2 to TRBJ2-1, with a weak D call TRBD1 (6 bases). Per germline, CDR1 LGHNA and CDR2 YNFKEQ. The length of the CDR3 is 11 residues. V lost 1 base, J lost 15 bases, and 10 bases lay in between. The CDR3 here is CASSQGQATFF. Here the CDR3 DNA reads TGTGCCAGCAGCCAAGGACAGGCTACGTTCTTC.

This clone was observed a few times. This chain joins TRBV7-9 and TRBJ1-1; D might be TRBD1 (5 bases). The ends were cut back, 1 base at V and 6 bases at J, with 15 bases in the middle. The CDR3 runs to 15 residues. Germline CDR1 reads SEHNR; CDR2 reads FQNEAQ (reference sequence). The CDR3 reads CASSLGIRGNAEAFF. The CDR3 region has the DNA TGTGCCAGCAGCTTAGGAATTAGGGGAAATGCTGAAGCTTTCTTT.

The chain uses TRBV7-3 and TRBJ2-3, with 7 bases fitting TRBD1. The CDR3 loop spans 14 amino acids. The junction had 10 bases not matched to a gene; V was cut back by 4 bases and J by 9 bases. The germline V gene encodes CDR1 SGHTA and CDR2 FQGTGA. This CDR3 reads CASSSTPGQRTQYF. CDR3 in DNA: TGTGCCAGCAGCTCTACCCCGGGACAGAGGACGCAGTATTTT.

V usage is TRBV25-1 and J usage is TRBJ1-6, with D perhaps TRBD1 (6 bases). This CDR3 has 17 residues. CDR1 and CDR2 (germline): MGHDK, SYGVNS. V was clipped by 2 bases and J by 1 base, with 12 bases between them. CDR3 bases: TGTGCCAGCAGTGAAACTAAACAGGGTTCCTATAATTCACCCCTCCACTTT. This sequence encodes CASSETKQGSYNSPLHF.

Comment on this clone: Other DNA sequences in the same sample also yield this CDR3. J is TRBJ2-1 and V is TRBV9; D might be TRBD2 (6 bases). Trimming pared 2 bases from V and 8 bases from J, leaving 11 bases between. The CDR3 length is 13 residues. CDR1 is SGDLS and CDR2 is YYNGEE in the germline V gene. The CDR3 DNA sequence: TGTGCCAGCAGCGTGGCGGGGCTCGATGAGCAGTTCTTC. Its protein product is CASSVAGLDEQFF.

This clone was seen repeatedly, ten times or more. This chain connects TRBV14 to TRBJ2-7; D may be TRBD1 (6 bases). Trimming shortened V by 3 bases and J by 2 bases, and 14 bases separated the two germline ends. This CDR3 has 15 residues. Germline-derived CDR1 and CDR2 are SGHDN and FVKESK. DNA for the CDR3: TGTGCCAGCAGCCACCCCAGGGACACCGCCTACGAGCAGTACGTC. Translation: CASSHPRDTAYEQYV.

The chain employs TRBV10-3 and TRBJ2-4, with D perhaps TRBD1 (5 bases). V dropped 3 bases and J dropped 9 bases, with 15 bases sitting between them. This CDR3 contains 14 residues. In germline, CDR1 is ENHRY, CDR2 SYGVKD. In nucleotides, the CDR3 is TGTGCCATCAGTGAAAGGGGCTACGGTAGCATTCAGTACTTC. It encodes CAISERGYGSIQYF.

The CDR3 coding sequence is TGTGCCAGCAGAACCCGGGGACAGTCTGAAGCTTTCTTT. Translating gives CASRTRGQSEAFF. The gene calls are TRBV12-3 or TRBV12-4 and TRBJ1-1; TRBD1 matches at 7 bases. The CDR3 extends over 13 amino acids. After removal of 6 bases from V and 6 bases from J, the junction contained 7 bases not matched to a gene.

There are a few counts of this clone. This specimen includes other DNA sequences encoding the same CDR3. The gene calls are TRBV5-1 and TRBJ1-3; 8 bases align to TRBD1. Unmatched junction bases numbered 2, after V lost 0 bases and J lost 0 bases. From germline, CDR1 is SGHRS and CDR2 YFSETQ. This CDR3 spans 16 amino acids. The CDR3 protein is CASSLGTGTSGNTIYF. The CDR3 DNA sequence: TGCGCCAGCAGCTTGGGGACAGGGACCTCTGGAAACACCATATATTTT.

J is TRBJ1-1 and V is TRBV10-3, with a tentative D call TRBD1 (5 bases). The CDR3 is 13 amino acids. With 4 bases removed from V and 2 bases from J, the gap between germline ends came to 8 bases. CDR1 ENHRY and CDR2 SYGVKD come from the germline V gene. CDR3 nucleotides: TGTGCCATCAGTGTGCAGGGAAACACTGAAGCTTTCTTT. Residues: CAISVQGNTEAFF.

The chain recombines TRBV7-3 with TRBJ2-5; the D gene is possibly TRBD2 (6 bases). Germline V gives CDR1 SGHTA, CDR2 FQGTGA. Trimming took off 6 bases at V and 5 bases at J, with 13 bases between the two ends. The CDR3 runs 13 residues. The CDR3 DNA follows: TGTGCCAGCAGGCTACAGGCGGGGGAGACCCAGTACTTC. Translating gives CASRLQAGETQYF.

This clone showed up just once. V and J are TRBV23-1 and TRBJ2-7; no clear D. TRBV23-1 falls under the ORF class, with uncertain function. The CDR3 contains 10 residues. The V end lost 3 bases, the J end lost 6 bases, and 3 bases lay between the germline ends. The CDR3 loop is CASSQAEQYV. DNA for the CDR3: TGCGCCAGCAGTCAGGCCGAGCAGTACGTC.

The gene calls are TRBV12-5 and TRBJ2-5; 8 nucleotides line up with TRBD2. Germline V CDR1 and CDR2: LGHNT, FRNRAP. The V segment lost 1 base and the J segment 7 bases; nucleotides outside the gene matches: 5. This CDR3 is 14 amino acids long. This CDR3 reads CASGLGAGEGTQYF. As DNA, the CDR3 is TGTGCTAGTGGTTTGGGAGCGGGGGAGGGGACCCAGTACTTC. The full variable domain, in which reference TRBV12-5 and TRBJ2-5 provide the parts outside the CDR3, is DARVTQTPRHKVTEMGQEVTMRCQPILGHNTVFWYRQTMMQGLELLAYFRNRAPLDDSGMPKDRFSAEMPDATLATLKIQPSEPRDSAVYFCASGLGAGEGTQYFGPGTRLLVL.

This clone was detected a few times. V gene TRBV29-1 combines with J gene TRBJ2-3, with 8 positions matching TRBD2. Germline-derived CDR1 and CDR2 are SQVTM and ANQGSEA. This CDR3 is 14 amino acids long. V lost 1 base, J lost 4 bases, and 4 bases stayed unmatched. CDR3 bases: TGCAGCGTTGAAGGACTAGCGAGGGCAGATACGCAGTATTTT. It encodes CSVEGLARADTQYF.

This chain joins TRBV25-1 and TRBJ2-7; 12 nucleotides align to TRBD2. This CDR3 is 13 amino acids long. Looked up from germline, CDR1 is MGHDK and CDR2 is SYGVNS. Trimming at V came to 10 bases and at J to 5 bases, leaving 6 bases not matched to a gene. In DNA form, the CDR3 reads TGTGCCACCATGACTAGCGGGAGTAACGAGCAGTACTTC. As protein: CATMTSGSNEQYF.

The chain links TRBV5-6 to TRBJ2-1; TRBD1 agrees at 9 bases. CDR1 and CDR2 (germline): SGHDT, YYEEEE. This CDR3 is 15 amino acids long. The V and J ends lost 2 bases and 5 bases, in that order; junction bases with no gene match: 5. The CDR3 is CASSFLGQGHNEQFF. CDR3 sequence (DNA): TGTGCCAGCAGCTTCCTGGGACAGGGACACAATGAGCAGTTCTTC.

The table lists this clone with a count of one. The J gene is TRBJ2-7, the V gene TRBV5-1, with D possibly matching TRBD2 (7 bases). The germline gives CDR1 SGHRS, CDR2 YFSETQ. Trimming removed 0 bases from V and 2 bases from J, with 15 bases in between. The CDR3 loop spans 16 amino acids. DNA for the CDR3: TGCGCCAGCAGCTTGGGCGGGGTAGGGGGGGCCTACGAGCAGTACTTC. It encodes CASSLGGVGGAYEQYF.

The J gene is TRBJ2-7, the V gene TRBV2, with D perhaps TRBD2 (5 bases). V gave up 4 bases and J gave up 0 bases, with 16 bases separating them. This CDR3 region has 16 residues. Germline CDR1 SNHLY, CDR2 FYNNEI. The CDR3 region is CASSGRLGQSSYEQYF. The CDR3 bases are TGTGCCAGCAGTGGGAGGTTAGGCCAAAGCTCCTACGAGCAGTACTTC.